A single sample gave rise to the 30 T cell receptor beta chains below, sequenced in a study of T cells in Graves' hyperthyroidism and ophthalmopathy. The investigators amplified TCR beta CDR3 regions from RNA transcripts. HTBI primers drove first-round RT-PCR of the TCR CDR3. TCRdb ran MiXCR on the multiplex PCR reads and lists one entry per CDR3 protein. The sample records about 840,000 distinct CDR3 sequences, 35% to 40% being singletons. The sequenced sample was blood. Every receptor here comes from a man younger than 35 with Graves' hyperthyroidism.

The J gene is TRBJ2-7, the V gene TRBV20-1; D remains unclear. The germline V and J ends were trimmed by 4 bases and 2 bases, with 12 bases remaining between them. Per the germline V gene, CDR1 is DFQATT and CDR2 is SNEGSKA (reference sequence). The CDR3 is made up of 13 amino acids. The CDR3 loop is CSATPDGAYEQYF. CDR3 nucleotides: TGCAGTGCTACCCCGGACGGCGCCTACGAGCAGTACTTC.

The V gene is TRBV2, the J gene TRBJ2-2; perhaps TRBD2 as D (6 bases). CDR1 is SNHLY, CDR2 FYNNEI, per germline. Deletions cut 2 bases from V and 0 bases from J, with 10 bases between. This CDR3 spans 16 amino acids. The CDR3 sequence: CASSEIAVANTGELFF. The DNA of the CDR3 is TGTGCCAGCAGTGAAATAGCGGTCGCGAACACCGGGGAGCTGTTTTTT.

On this clonotype: A read error may account for a junction end that differs from germline. The chain joins TRBV6-1 to TRBJ1-2; D not certain. The CDR3 length is 14 residues. CDR1 is MNHNS and CDR2 is SASEGT in the germline V gene. CDR3 sequence (DNA): TGTGCCATCAGTTACAATGAAGAAAACTATGGCTACACCTTC. Protein product: CAISYNEENYGYTF.

The chain recombines TRBV5-6 with TRBJ2-3; 11 positions match TRBD2. Germline loops: CDR1 SGHDT, CDR2 YYEEEE. The ends lost 5 bases at V and 1 base at J; junction bases unmatched: 3. CDR3 length: 15 amino acids. CDR3 bases: TGTGCCAGCAGGGCACTAGCGGGGGGCACAGATACGCAGTATTTT. This gives the protein CASRALAGGTDTQYF.

J is TRBJ2-7 and V is TRBV20-1; 9 nucleotides match TRBD2. CDR1 and CDR2 (germline): DFQATT, SNEGSKA (reference sequence). The CDR3 consists of 16 residues. CDR3 sequence (DNA): TGCAGCAGGGACAGACTTCCTAGCGGGGAATACTACGAGCAGTACTTC. Its translation: CSRDRLPSGEYYEQYF.

This sequence joins TRBV11-2 and TRBJ2-5, with 11 positions matching TRBD2. CDR1 and CDR2 from the germline V gene are SGHAT and FQNNGV. With 5 bases clipped from V and 6 bases from J, the junction kept 5 bases outside the gene matches. The CDR3 covers 14 residues. CDR3 nucleotides: TGTGCCAGCAGCCACGGACTAGCGGGTCAGACCCAGTACTTC. Its protein product is CASSHGLAGQTQYF. Drawing the rest from reference TRBV11-2 and TRBJ2-5, the complete variable domain is EAGVAQSPRYKIIEKRQSVAFWCNPISGHATLYWYQQILGQGPKLLIQFQNNGVVDDSQLPKDRFSAERLKGVDSTLKIQPAKLEDSAVYLCASSHGLAGQTQYFGPGTRLLVL.

The rearrangement uses TRBV4-1 and TRBJ2-5, with D tentatively TRBD1 (5 bases). With 3 bases removed from V and 8 bases from J, the gap between germline ends came to 19 bases. The CDR3 loop spans 15 amino acids. Germline V gene lookup returns CDR1 MGHRA and CDR2 YSYEKL. For the CDR3, the DNA is TGCGCCAGCAGCCAGGAAACAACAGGATTAGGAACCCAGTACTTC. Its translation: CASSQETTGLGTQYF.

The chain joins TRBV9 to TRBJ2-2, with D perhaps assigned TRBD1 or TRBD2 (6 bases each). Germline CDR1 and CDR2: SGDLS and YYNGEE. The germline V and J ends were trimmed by 3 bases and 2 bases, with 17 bases remaining between them. This CDR3 region has 17 residues. The CDR3 coding sequence is TGTGCCAGCAGCGCTGGCTCCGGGGGCTCAAACACCGGGGAGCTGTTTTTT. Amino acid sequence: CASSAGSGGSNTGELFF.

This clonotype has just a few counts. V and J are TRBV11-2 and TRBJ2-5; D not certain. Germline V lookup: CDR1 SGHAT, CDR2 FQNNGV. The ends were cut back, 5 bases at V and 4 bases at J, with 14 bases in the middle. CDR3 length: 14 residues. The CDR3 bases are TGTGCCAGCAGCCTCTTCGGGCCTTTAGAGACCCAGTACTTC. As protein: CASSLFGPLETQYF.

The chain uses TRBV7-3 and TRBJ2-7, with 16 nucleotides matching TRBD2. Germline V lookup: CDR1 SGHTA, CDR2 FQGTGA. Trimming at V came to 2 bases and at J to 4 bases, leaving 11 bases not matched to a gene. The CDR3 is 19 amino acids. CDR3 in DNA: TGTGCCAGCAGCTTAGGGGGACTAGCGGGGGGGCCCGGAGTGTACGAGCAGTACTTC. It is translated as CASSLGGLAGGPGVYEQYF.

The chain employs TRBV24-1 and TRBJ1-4; D unclear. The CDR3 has 12 residues. Trimming shortened V by 6 bases and J by 6 bases, and 7 bases separated the two germline ends. Looked up from germline, CDR1 is KGHDR and CDR2 is SFDVKD. The CDR3 reads CATSTSDEKLFF. CDR3 coding DNA: TGTGCCACCAGTACATCGGATGAAAAACTGTTTTTT.

V usage is TRBV5-1 and J usage is TRBJ1-2, with D maybe TRBD1 (5 bases). The V and J ends lost 1 base and 1 base respectively, with 17 bases between them. Germline CDR1 is SGHRS and CDR2 is YFSETQ. The CDR3 runs 17 residues. Written as DNA, the CDR3 is TGCGCCAGCAGCTTGACGGCGGGGCAGATCATTAACTATGGCTACACCTTC. Amino acid sequence: CASSLTAGQIINYGYTF.

The chain's CDR3 is CASSKHTGELFF. DNA of the CDR3: TGTGCCAGCAGTAAACACACCGGGGAGCTGTTTTTT. The V and J genes are TRBV7-2 and TRBJ2-2; D gene unclear. The V and J ends lost 6 bases and 3 bases respectively, with 5 bases between them. Germline values: CDR1 SGHTA, CDR2 FQGNSA. This CDR3 is built from 12 residues. The full variable domain, with the rest looked up from reference TRBV7-2 and TRBJ2-2, is GAGVSQSPSNKVTEKGKDVELRCDPISGHTALYWYRQSLGQGLEFLIYFQGNSAPDKSGLPSDRFSAERTGGSVSTLTIQRTQQEDSAVYLCASSKHTGELFFGEGSRLTVL.

The chain employs TRBV11-2 and TRBJ1-1; no definite D call. V lost 5 bases to trimming and J lost 5 bases, with 12 bases between them. CDR1 and CDR2 from the germline V gene are SGHAT and FQNNGV. The CDR3 runs to 13 residues. CDR3 amino acids: CASSIGWATEAFF. The CDR3, as DNA: TGTGCCAGCAGCATAGGGTGGGCGACTGAAGCTTTCTTT.

The chain uses TRBV19 and TRBJ1-5; 8 bases match TRBD1. From germline, CDR1 is LNHDA and CDR2 SQIVND (reference sequence). The CDR3 length is 17 residues. V gave up 4 bases and J gave up 5 bases; unmatched junction bases: 13. The DNA for the CDR3 is TGTGCCAGTAGTAGCGTTGGGTCGACAGGGGTACATCAGCCCCAGCATTTT. It translates to CASSSVGSTGVHQPQHF.

This clonotype was recorded a few times. This chain connects TRBV12-3 or TRBV12-4 to TRBJ1-1; D perhaps matches TRBD1 (5 bases). V was cut by 4 bases and J by 5 bases, with 14 bases left in between. The length of the CDR3 is 14 residues. In DNA, the CDR3 is TGTGCCAGCAGTTCTTCAAACCGGGGGACTGAAGCTTTCTTT. Its translation is CASSSSNRGTEAFF.

The chain links TRBV7-9 to TRBJ1-4, with D maybe TRBD1 (6 bases). Deletions cut 5 bases from V and 3 bases from J, with 10 bases between. The CDR3 contains 14 residues. Germline CDR1 reads SEHNR; CDR2 reads FQNEAQ (reference sequence). CDR3 protein: CASSRGQANEKLFF. CDR3 DNA: TGTGCCAGCAGCCGGGGACAAGCTAATGAAAAACTGTTTTTT.

The gene calls are TRBV10-3 and TRBJ1-1; tentative D call: TRBD1 (6 bases). The ends were cut back, 6 bases at V and 1 base at J, with 18 bases in the middle. CDR1 is ENHRY and CDR2 is SYGVKD in the germline V gene. This CDR3 has 16 residues. For the CDR3, the DNA is TGTGCCATCAGGGTTGAGGGGGGCGCAGGGAACACTGAAGCTTTCTTT. Translated: CAIRVEGGAGNTEAFF.

This chain connects TRBV24-1 to TRBJ2-3; TRBD2 agrees at 8 bases. Germline CDR1 KGHDR, CDR2 SFDVKD. Germline trimming cut 4 bases from V and 0 bases from J; bases unmatched to any gene: 2. The CDR3 has 15 amino acids. This CDR3 is CATSDPSGSTDTQYF. In nucleotides, the CDR3 is TGTGCCACCAGTGACCCTAGCGGGAGCACAGATACGCAGTATTTT.

This clonotype was detected many times. The CDR3 loop reads CSAEGLGSGNTIYF. CDR3 DNA: TGCAGTGCGGAAGGGTTAGGCTCTGGAAACACCATATATTTT. J is TRBJ1-3 and V is TRBV20-1; D ambiguous. The germline V gene has CDR1 DFQATT and CDR2 SNEGSKA (reference sequence). The CDR3 runs 14 residues. The V end lost 6 bases, the J end lost 0 bases, and 12 bases lay between the germline ends.

This clonotype has just a few counts. The rearrangement links TRBV7-9 to TRBJ1-3, with D maybe TRBD1 (5 bases). Germline CDR1 reads SEHNR; CDR2 reads FQNEAQ (reference sequence). The CDR3 sequence is 16 residues long. V was trimmed by 5 bases and J by 4 bases, leaving 18 bases between them. CDR3 DNA sequence: TGTGCCAGCAGCCTACGGACAATCTTGGAGGGAAACACCATATATTTT. This translates into CASSLRTILEGNTIYF.

This clonotype was recorded at least ten times. The J gene is TRBJ1-1, the V gene TRBV20-1; D ambiguous. This CDR3 has 14 residues. Trimming stripped 3 bases from V and 5 bases from J, with 16 bases between. Germline V gives CDR1 DFQATT, CDR2 SNEGSKA (reference sequence). CDR3 in amino acids: CSARRGGGGTEAFF. Here the CDR3 DNA reads TGCAGTGCTAGGCGGGGAGGAGGAGGGACTGAAGCTTTCTTT.

The V and J genes are TRBV6-5 and TRBJ1-1, with D unclear. V was cut by 2 bases and J by 1 base, with 5 bases left in between. There are 13 residues in the CDR3. The germline gives CDR1 MNHEY, CDR2 SVGAGI. In DNA form, the CDR3 reads TGTGCCAGCAGTTACATAGAGAACACTGAAGCTTTCTTT. Translating it yields CASSYIENTEAFF.

This clonotype was recorded many times. This rearrangement joins TRBV25-1 to TRBJ2-5; the D is unclear. Looked up from germline, CDR1 is MGHDK and CDR2 is SYGVNS. Between the trimmed V and J ends, which lost 2 bases and 5 bases, there was a span of 12 bases. This CDR3 contains 14 residues. CDR3 nucleotides: TGTGCCAGCAGTGAAGTTAACTGGTGGGAGACCCAGTACTTC. Protein product: CASSEVNWWETQYF.

This clonotype has just a few counts. The chain recombines TRBV20-1 with TRBJ1-5; possible D gene TRBD1, 6 bases. Germline-derived CDR1 and CDR2 are DFQATT and SNEGSKA (reference sequence). The CDR3 runs to 14 residues. Deletions cut 6 bases from V and 7 bases from J, with 19 bases between. CDR3 loop: CSAANSGAGQPQHF. The CDR3 coding sequence is TGCAGTGCGGCCAACTCAGGGGCCGGACAGCCCCAGCATTTT.

V usage is TRBV10-3 and J usage is TRBJ2-5; 7 bases line up with TRBD1. Trimming cost V 5 bases and J 3 bases; bases outside gene matches: 3. This CDR3 has 13 amino acids. Germline CDR1 ENHRY, CDR2 SYGVKD. The CDR3 nucleotides are TGTGCCATCAGTACAGGGGAAAAAGAGACCCAGTACTTC. Translated: CAISTGEKETQYF.

With respect to this clonotype: Relative to the germline gene, one junction end is altered; a read error may explain this. The chain carries TRBV6-5 and TRBJ1-3; perhaps TRBD1 as D (5 bases). Germline V gene sequence: CDR1 MNHEY, CDR2 SVGAGI. The CDR3 is 14 residues long. CDR3 in amino acids: CASSSMNTGLQAAF. CDR3 in DNA: TGTGCCAGCAGTTCCATGAATACGGGACTCCAGGCGGCTTTT.

This clonotype was seen ten or more times. The V call is TRBV10-3, the J call TRBJ1-5; 9 bases line up with TRBD1. Germline V gene data show CDR1 as ENHRY and CDR2 as SYGVKD. The CDR3 contains 16 residues. J was trimmed by 1 base and V by 10 bases; bases with no gene match: 11. The CDR3: CATTGGITVSNQPQHF. In DNA form, the CDR3 reads TGTGCCACAACAGGGGGCATTACGGTGAGCAATCAGCCCCAGCATTTT.

The chain couples TRBV7-2 to TRBJ1-2, with a tentative D call TRBD1 (6 bases). The CDR3 sequence is 15 residues long. Trimming shortened V by 6 bases and J by 6 bases, and 20 bases separated the two germline ends. In germline, CDR1 is SGHTA, CDR2 FQGNSA. The CDR3 loop reads CASRGDATGSNGYTF. The CDR3 nucleotides are TGTGCCAGCAGGGGGGACGCGACAGGTTCTAATGGCTACACCTTC.

This clonotype was counted at least ten times. The chain has TRBV20-1 and TRBJ1-5; D is perhaps TRBD1 (5 bases). CDR1 is DFQATT, CDR2 SNEGSKA, per germline (reference sequence). Trimming shortened V by 5 bases and J by 5 bases, and 10 bases separated the two germline ends. This CDR3 has 12 amino acids. CDR3 coding DNA: TGCAGTGCTGAAGCGGGGGATCAGCCCCAGCATTTT. It encodes CSAEAGDQPQHF.